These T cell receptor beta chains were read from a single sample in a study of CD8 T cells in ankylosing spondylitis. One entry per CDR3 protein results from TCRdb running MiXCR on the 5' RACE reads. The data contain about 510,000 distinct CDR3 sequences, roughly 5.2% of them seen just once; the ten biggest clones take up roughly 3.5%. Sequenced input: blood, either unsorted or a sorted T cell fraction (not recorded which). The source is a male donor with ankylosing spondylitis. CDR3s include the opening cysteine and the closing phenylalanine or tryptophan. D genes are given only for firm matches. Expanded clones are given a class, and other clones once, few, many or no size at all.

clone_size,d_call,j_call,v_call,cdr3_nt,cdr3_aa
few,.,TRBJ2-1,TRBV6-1,TGTGCCAGCAGGGATGGCCAGGGTGACTACAATGAGCAGTTCTTC,CASRDGQGDYNEQFF
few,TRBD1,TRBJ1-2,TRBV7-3,TGTGCCAGCAGCCCCACAATCTACGGGACAGGAGATGGCTACACCTTC,CASSPTIYGTGDGYTF
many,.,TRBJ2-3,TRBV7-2,TGTGCCAGCAGCTTGGACGTGTGGGGGGGCGTAGATACGCAGTATTTT,CASSLDVWGGVDTQYF
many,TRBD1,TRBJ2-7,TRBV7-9,TGTGCCAGCAGCGGGGACAGGGGCTACGAGCAGTACTTC,CASSGDRGYEQYF
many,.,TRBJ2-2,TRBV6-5,TGTGCCAGCAGTTACTCAATAACCGGGGAGCTGTTTTTT,CASSYSITGELFF
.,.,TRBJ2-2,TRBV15,TGTGCCACCAGCAGAGATCGGTACCCCGGGGAGCTGATTTTT,CATSRDRYPGELIF
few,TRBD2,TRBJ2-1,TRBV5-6,TGTGCCAGCAGCTCTTGGACTAGCGGGGGCTATTTCTACAATGAGCAGTTCTTC,CASSSWTSGGYFYNEQFF
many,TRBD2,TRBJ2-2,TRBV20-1,TGCAGTGCTAGAGGACTAGCGGGGTCCGGGGAGCTGTTTTTT,CSARGLAGSGELFF
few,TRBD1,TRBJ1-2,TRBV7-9,TGTGCCAGCAGCTTAGAGCTATACGCAGGGGGCTATGGCTACACCTTC,CASSLELYAGGYGYTF
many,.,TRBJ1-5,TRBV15,TGTGCCACCAGCAGAGTGGGCAATCAGCCCCAGCATTTT,CATSRVGNQPQHF
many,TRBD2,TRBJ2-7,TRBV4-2,TGTGCCAGCAGCCAAGTCTGGACTAGCGGACTATACGAGCAGTACTTC,CASSQVWTSGLYEQYF
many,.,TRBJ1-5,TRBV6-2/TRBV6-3,TGTGCCAGCAGTTACCGACAGCATTTT,CASSYRQHF
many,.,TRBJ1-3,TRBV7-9,TGTGCCAGCAGCCCAACGGACAGTGGCTCTGGAAACACCATATATTTT,CASSPTDSGSGNTIYF
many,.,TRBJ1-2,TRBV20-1,TGCAGTGCCCGGACAGACCAGGAGTATGGCTACACCTTC,CSARTDQEYGYTF
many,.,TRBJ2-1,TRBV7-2,TGTGCCAGCAGCTTAGTGGGTCGAAACAATGAGCAGTTCTTC,CASSLVGRNNEQFF
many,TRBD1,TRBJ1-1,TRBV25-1,TGTGCCAGCAGTGGACAGGGTTGGAACACTGAAGCTTTCTTT,CASSGQGWNTEAFF
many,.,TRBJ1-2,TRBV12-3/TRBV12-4,TGTGCCAGCACCGCAAGCGGGCTATTCTCCTACACCTTC,CASTASGLFSYTF
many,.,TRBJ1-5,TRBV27,TGTGCCAGCAACTCCCTGGGGGCAGGCAATCAGCCCCAGCATTTT,CASNSLGAGNQPQHF
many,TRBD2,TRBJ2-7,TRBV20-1,TGCAGTGCTGGGACTAGCGGTACCTACGAGCAGTACTTC,CSAGTSGTYEQYF
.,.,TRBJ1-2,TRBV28,TGTGCCAGCAGTTTATCACCAGGGAACGGCTACACCTTC,CASSLSPGNGYTF
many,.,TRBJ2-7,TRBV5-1,TGCGCCAGCAGCTCCGGGACCTCCTTCTCCTACGAGCAGTACTTC,CASSSGTSFSYEQYF
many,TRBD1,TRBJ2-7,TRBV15,TGTGCCACCAGCATCAGAGGGACAGCCGCCGAGCAGTACTTC,CATSIRGTAAEQYF
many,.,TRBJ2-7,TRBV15,TGTGCCACCAGCTTGGTACTCACGGGGGAGCAGTACTTC,CATSLVLTGEQYF
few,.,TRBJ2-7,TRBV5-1,TGCGCCAGCTCCCCATCCCTCTCCTACGAGCAGTACTTC,CASSPSLSYEQYF
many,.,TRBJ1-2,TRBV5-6,TGTGCCAGCAGCCCGCCGGGTTTCTATGGCTACACCTTC,CASSPPGFYGYTF
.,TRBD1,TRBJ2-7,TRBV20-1,TGCAGTGCCCGGTCCGGGACAGGGGCCTACGAGCAGTACTTC,CSARSGTGAYEQYF
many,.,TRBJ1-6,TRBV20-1,TGCAGTGCTAGAGCCGTACCAAATTCACCCCTCCACTTT,CSARAVPNSPLHF